Presented here are 18 T cell receptor beta chains from one specimen sequenced in a study of immune cell composition in non-small cell lung cancer. Assay: immunoSEQ multiplex PCR; the TCRdb copy retains only in-frame clones and omits some. The repertoire holds about 10,000 clones, with 60% to 80% as singletons. Source material: lung tumor tissue. Receptors originate from a human donor with non-small cell lung cancer.

The chain uses TRBV18 and TRBJ2-7; D perhaps matches TRBD2 (5 bases). In germline, CDR1 is KGHSH, CDR2 LQKENI. Trimming took off 3 bases at V and 7 bases at J, with 16 bases between the two ends. The CDR3 is 14 residues long. CDR3 in DNA: TGTGCCAGCTCACCGGCGGGCCGAGCGGAGGAGCAGTACTTC. Translation: CASSPAGRAEEQYF.

The chain joins TRBV4-2 to TRBJ1-4, with 9 nucleotides matching TRBD1. Germline CDR1 LGHNA, CDR2 YNFKEQ. J gave up 7 bases and V 5 bases, and 14 bases lay outside the gene matches. This CDR3 spans 17 amino acids. In DNA, the CDR3 is TGTGCCAGCAGCTCACCTTCCGGGACAGGGAATTTTGAAAAACTGTTTTTT. It specifies CASSSPSGTGNFEKLFF.

V gene TRBV7-2 combines with J gene TRBJ2-5; D remains ambiguous. Germline loops: CDR1 SGHTA, CDR2 FQGNSA. Trimming left V 0 bases short and J 5 bases short, with 10 bases between. The CDR3 runs to 14 residues. As DNA, the CDR3 is TGTGCCAGCAGCTTAGCGACTCCTCCGGAGACCCAGTACTTC. Translation gives CASSLATPPETQYF.

The chain carries TRBV14 and TRBJ2-4; TRBD1 might be the D (5 bases). This CDR3 spans 16 amino acids. Germline loops: CDR1 SGHDN, CDR2 FVKESK. The V and J ends lost 1 base and 1 base respectively, with 11 bases between them. In DNA, the CDR3 is TGTGCCAGCAGCCAAGGGAGCAGGGTTGCCAAAAACATTCAGTACTTC. Translated, it gives CASSQGSRVAKNIQYF.

This clone was picked up a small number of times. This chain uses TRBV7-2 with TRBJ2-3; the match to TRBD2 covers 7 bases. This CDR3 has 13 residues. Germline trimming cut 5 bases from V and 6 bases from J; bases unmatched to any gene: 5. From germline, CDR1 is SGHTA and CDR2 FQGNSA. This CDR3 is CASSLAGVDTQYF. DNA of the CDR3: TGTGCCAGCAGCCTTGCGGGGGTGGATACGCAGTATTTT.

Only a few counts were recorded for this clone. The rearrangement links TRBV4-1 to TRBJ1-2, with TRBD1 matching over 9 bases. The CDR3 contains 15 residues. The germline gives CDR1 MGHRA, CDR2 YSYEKL. J lost 8 bases, V lost 0 bases, and 7 bases had no gene match. The CDR3 DNA sequence: TGCGCCAGCAGCCAAGAACAGGGGGCGTTCCGGGGCTACACCTTC. It translates to CASSQEQGAFRGYTF.

This clone was seen only a few times. V is TRBV6-1 and J is TRBJ1-1; D not resolved. The CDR3 consists of 13 residues. The V gene lost 8 bases and the J gene lost 3 bases, with 13 bases spanning the gap. Germline V gene lookup returns CDR1 MNHNS and CDR2 SASEGT. DNA for the CDR3: TGTGCCAGCGGTCGGGGTGGGGACACTGAAGCTTTCTTT. Translating gives CASGRGGDTEAFF.

The chain employs TRBV7-1 and TRBJ2-2, with D possibly being TRBD1 (6 bases). TRBV7-1 is reported as an ORF; its role is uncertain. The germline V and J ends were trimmed by 5 bases and 8 bases, with 15 bases remaining between them. The CDR3 spans 14 residues. CDR3 coding DNA: TGTGCCAGCAGCCCACAGGGCTGGTTGGGGGAGCTGTTTTTT. Translated, it gives CASSPQGWLGELFF.

The CDR3: CASNGSYNSPLHF. CDR3 nucleotides: TGTGCCAGCAATGGCTCCTATAATTCACCCCTCCACTTT. The rearrangement joins TRBV7-6 to TRBJ1-6; D is undetermined. Between the trimmed V and J ends, which lost 7 bases and 0 bases, there was a span of 4 bases. Germline CDR1 and CDR2: SGHVS and FNYEAQ. The CDR3 contains 13 residues.

The chain recombines TRBV5-4 with TRBJ1-1; D ambiguous. Trimming shortened V by 9 bases and J by 5 bases, and 11 bases separated the two germline ends. The CDR3 is 11 residues long. Germline CDR1 reads SGHNT; CDR2 reads YYREEE (reference sequence). The CDR3 DNA sequence: TGTGCCACGGGCGGGGTAACTGAAGCTTTCTTT. It encodes CATGGVTEAFF.

V gene TRBV21-1 combines with J gene TRBJ2-7; the D call of TRBD1 is as the table states it, not checked on the DNA. TRBV21-1 is shown as a pseudogene. CDR3 length equals 14 residues. CDR3 protein: CASLPGQGLDEQYF. The CDR3 DNA reads as TGTGCCAGCCTTCCGGGACAGGGTCTGGACGAGCAGTACTTC.

This clone was observed a few times. This chain joins TRBV5-1 and TRBJ1-5; D gene ambiguous. The germline V and J ends were trimmed by 0 bases and 5 bases, with 9 bases remaining between them. This CDR3 contains 14 residues. The germline V gene has CDR1 SGHRS and CDR2 YFSETQ. For the CDR3, the DNA is TGCGCCAGCAGCTTGGGAGAGGACCATCAGCCCCAGCATTTT. Its protein product is CASSLGEDHQPQHF.

The V gene is TRBV19, the J gene TRBJ1-3; D not certain. The CDR3 totals 14 residues. Germline V gene sequence: CDR1 LNHDA, CDR2 SQIVND (reference sequence). Trimming removed 4 bases at V and 4 bases at J, with 11 bases between. As DNA, the CDR3 is TGTGCCAGTAGTAGGCCGGGATCCGGAAACACCATATATTTT. Its translation: CASSRPGSGNTIYF.

The chain employs TRBV19 and TRBJ2-1; TRBD1 agrees at 8 bases. The V and J ends lost 5 bases and 6 bases, in that order; junction bases with no gene match: 12. The CDR3 has 16 residues. CDR1 is LNHDA, CDR2 SQIVND, per germline (reference sequence). In DNA, the CDR3 is TGTGCCAGTAGTGCCCAGGCGGGACAGGTAGGCAATGAGCAGTTCTTC. This gives the protein CASSAQAGQVGNEQFF. The variable domain in full, completed from reference TRBV19 and TRBJ2-1, reads DGGITQSPKYLFRKEGQNVTLSCEQNLNHDAMYWYRQDPGQGLRLIYYSQIVNDFQKGDIAEGYSVSREKKESFPLTVTSAQKNPTAFYLCASSAQAGQVGNEQFFGPGTRLTVL.

The chain recombines TRBV7-2 with TRBJ2-2, with D perhaps TRBD1 or TRBD2 (5 bases each). The germline V gene encodes CDR1 SGHTA and CDR2 FQGNSA. CDR3 length equals 15 residues. Trimming took off 1 base at V and 1 base at J, with 7 bases between the two ends. For the CDR3, the DNA is TGTGCCAGCAGCTTAGTTGGGGGGAACACCGGGGAGCTGTTTTTT. This translates into CASSLVGGNTGELFF. The full variable domain, with the rest looked up from reference TRBV7-2 and TRBJ2-2, is GAGVSQSPSNKVTEKGKDVELRCDPISGHTALYWYRQSLGQGLEFLIYFQGNSAPDKSGLPSDRFSAERTGGSVSTLTIQRTQQEDSAVYLCASSLVGGNTGELFFGEGSRLTVL.

The chain carries TRBV5-1 and TRBJ2-3; D is possibly TRBD1 or TRBD2 (5 bases each). Germline CDR1 is SGHRS and CDR2 is YFSETQ. The CDR3 covers 18 residues. With 4 bases removed from V and 2 bases from J, the gap between germline ends came to 23 bases. CDR3 amino acids: CASSIMLRDALFTDTQYF. CDR3 nucleotides: TGCGCCAGCAGCATAATGCTCCGGGACGCGTTATTCACAGATACGCAGTATTTT.

There are a few counts of this clone. The chain couples TRBV4-3 to TRBJ2-1; 8 positions match TRBD2. V dropped 3 bases and J dropped 8; count of bases not matched to a gene: 6. The CDR3 runs 14 residues. Germline CDR1 LGHNA, CDR2 YSLEER. CDR3 sequence: CASSQRGEGDEQFF. The CDR3 DNA reads TGCGCCAGCAGCCAGCGGGGGGAAGGCGATGAGCAGTTCTTC.

The chain uses TRBV7-2 and TRBJ1-2, with D perhaps matching TRBD1 (5 bases). The CDR3 is made up of 14 amino acids. Germline lookup yields CDR1 SGHTA and CDR2 FQGNSA. Deletions cut 3 bases from V and 7 bases from J, with 15 bases between. The CDR3 here is CASSFNRGPVGYTF. The CDR3 DNA is TGTGCCAGCAGCTTTAATAGGGGACCCGTTGGCTACACCTTC.